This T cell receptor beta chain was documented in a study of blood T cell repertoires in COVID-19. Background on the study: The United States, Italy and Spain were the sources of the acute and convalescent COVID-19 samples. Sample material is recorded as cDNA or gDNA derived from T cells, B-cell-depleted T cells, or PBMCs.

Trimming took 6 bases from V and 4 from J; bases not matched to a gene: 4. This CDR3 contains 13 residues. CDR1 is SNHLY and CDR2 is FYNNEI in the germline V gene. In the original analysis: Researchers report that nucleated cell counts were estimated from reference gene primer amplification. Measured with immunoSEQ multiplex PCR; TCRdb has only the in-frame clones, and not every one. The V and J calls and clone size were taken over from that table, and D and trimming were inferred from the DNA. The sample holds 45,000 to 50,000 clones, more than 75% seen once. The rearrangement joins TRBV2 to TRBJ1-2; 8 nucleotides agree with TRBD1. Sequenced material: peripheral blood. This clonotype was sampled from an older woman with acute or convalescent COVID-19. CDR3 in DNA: TGTGCCAGCAGACAGGGGGAGGGCTATGGCTACACCTTC. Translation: CASRQGEGYGYTF.